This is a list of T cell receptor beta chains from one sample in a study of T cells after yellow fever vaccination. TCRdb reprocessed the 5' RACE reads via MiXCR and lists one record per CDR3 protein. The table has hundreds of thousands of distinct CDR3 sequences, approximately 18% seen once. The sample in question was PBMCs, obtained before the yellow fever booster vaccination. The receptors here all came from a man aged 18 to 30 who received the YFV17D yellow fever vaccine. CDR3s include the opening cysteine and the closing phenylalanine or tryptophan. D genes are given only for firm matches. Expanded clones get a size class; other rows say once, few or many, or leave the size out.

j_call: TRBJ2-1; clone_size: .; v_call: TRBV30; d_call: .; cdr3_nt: TGTGCCTGGAGTGTATCTGGGGCGAGTGAGCAGTTCTTC; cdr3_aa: CAWSVSGASEQFF
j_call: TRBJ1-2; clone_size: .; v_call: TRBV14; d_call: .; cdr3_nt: TGTGCCAGCAGCGGAACGGACAGAAACTATGGCTACACCTTC; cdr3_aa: CASSGTDRNYGYTF
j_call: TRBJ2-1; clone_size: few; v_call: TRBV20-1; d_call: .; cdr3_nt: TGCAGTGCTAGTCGGGACCCCTCCTACAATGAGCAGTTCTTC; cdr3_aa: CSASRDPSYNEQFF
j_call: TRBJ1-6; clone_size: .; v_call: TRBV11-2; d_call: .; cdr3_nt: TGTGCCAGCAGCTTTGGTCAGGCGTATAATTCACCCCTCCACTTT; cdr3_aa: CASSFGQAYNSPLHF
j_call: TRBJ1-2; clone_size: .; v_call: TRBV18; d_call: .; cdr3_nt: TGTGCCAGCTCAAATGTAGGGGCGCACGAGTCCGGCTACACCTTC; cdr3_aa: CASSNVGAHESGYTF
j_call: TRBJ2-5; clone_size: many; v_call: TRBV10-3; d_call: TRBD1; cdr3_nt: TGTGCCATCTCTCTCCCAGGGGGTGAGACCCAGTACTTC; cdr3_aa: CAISLPGGETQYF
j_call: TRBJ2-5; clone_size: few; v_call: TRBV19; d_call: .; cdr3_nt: TGTGCCAGTGCGGCGGGGGAGACCCAGTACTTC; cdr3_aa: CASAAGETQYF
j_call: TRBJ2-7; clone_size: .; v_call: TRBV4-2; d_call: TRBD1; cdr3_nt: TGTGCCAGCAGCCAAGAAGGGGGACAGGGGGCAGGCGAGCAGTACTTC; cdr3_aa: CASSQEGGQGAGEQYF
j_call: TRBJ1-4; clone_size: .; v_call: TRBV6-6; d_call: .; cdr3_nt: TGTGCCAGCAGTTACTACGAAAAACTGTTTTTT; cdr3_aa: CASSYYEKLFF
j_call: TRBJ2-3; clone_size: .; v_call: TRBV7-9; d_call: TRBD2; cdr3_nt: TGTGCCAGCAGCTTCATCAGGGTCGGGGGGTCAGATACGCAGTATTTT; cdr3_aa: CASSFIRVGGSDTQYF
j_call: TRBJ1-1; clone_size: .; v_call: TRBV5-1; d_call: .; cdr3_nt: TGCGCCAGCAGCTTGCGAGGACAGAGCACTGAAGCTTTCTTT; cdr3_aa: CASSLRGQSTEAFF
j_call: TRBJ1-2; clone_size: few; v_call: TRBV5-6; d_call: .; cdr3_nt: TGTGCCAGCAGACCGGGATTCGGAGGCTACACCTTC; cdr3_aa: CASRPGFGGYTF
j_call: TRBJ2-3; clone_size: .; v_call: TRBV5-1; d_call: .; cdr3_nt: TGCGCCAGCAGCTTGGGTGACTCCGGCACAGATACGCAGTATTTT; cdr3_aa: CASSLGDSGTDTQYF
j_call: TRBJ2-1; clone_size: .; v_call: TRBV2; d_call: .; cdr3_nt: TGTGCCTCCACGGGGACCCAGCAGAGCAATGAGCAGTTCTTC; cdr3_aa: CASTGTQQSNEQFF
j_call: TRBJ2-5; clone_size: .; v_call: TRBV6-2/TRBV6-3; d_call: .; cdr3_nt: TGTGCCAGCAGTTACTCTAGGACGGTGGACTTC; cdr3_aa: CASSYSRTVDF
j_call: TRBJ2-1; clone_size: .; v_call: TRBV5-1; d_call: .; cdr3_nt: TGCGCCAGCAGCTCAAAAAGGGGACTCCAGAATGAGCAGTTCTTC; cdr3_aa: CASSSKRGLQNEQFF
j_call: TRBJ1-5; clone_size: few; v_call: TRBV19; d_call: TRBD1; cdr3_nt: TGTGCCAGTAGCGCAGGACAGGGCAATCAGCCCCAGCATTTT; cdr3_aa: CASSAGQGNQPQHF
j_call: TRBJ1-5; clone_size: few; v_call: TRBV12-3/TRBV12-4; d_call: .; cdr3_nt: TGTGCCAGCAAACAGGGCCATCAGCCCCAGCATTTT; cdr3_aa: CASKQGHQPQHF
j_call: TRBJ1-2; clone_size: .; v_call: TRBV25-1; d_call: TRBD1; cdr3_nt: TGTGCCAGCAGTGAATCAGGGGGTAACTACTATGGCTACACCTTC; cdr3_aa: CASSESGGNYYGYTF
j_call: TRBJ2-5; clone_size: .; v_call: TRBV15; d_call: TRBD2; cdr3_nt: TGTGCCACCAGCATTGGACTAGCGGGGGGGCTGGGGCAAGAGACCCAGTACTTC; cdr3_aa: CATSIGLAGGLGQETQYF
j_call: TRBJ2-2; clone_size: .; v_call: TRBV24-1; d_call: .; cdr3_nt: TGTGCCACCAGCTCCGGGGGGGAGCTGTTTTTT; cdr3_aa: CATSSGGELFF
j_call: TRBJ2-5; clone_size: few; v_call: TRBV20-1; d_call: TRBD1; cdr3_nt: TGCAGTGCTTCCGGGACAGGGCTCGAGACCCAGTACTTC; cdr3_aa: CSASGTGLETQYF
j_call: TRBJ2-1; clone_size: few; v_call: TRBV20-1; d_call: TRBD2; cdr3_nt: TGCAGTGCTAGAGATCCCGGGGGGGCCGATTATGAGCAGTTCTTC; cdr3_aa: CSARDPGGADYEQFF
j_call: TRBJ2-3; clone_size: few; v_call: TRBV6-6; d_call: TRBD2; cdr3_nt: TGTGCCAGCATTGATCCGCCTAGCGGAGATACGCAGTATTTT; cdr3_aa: CASIDPPSGDTQYF
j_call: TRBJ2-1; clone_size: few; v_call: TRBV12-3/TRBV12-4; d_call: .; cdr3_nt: TGTGCCAGCAGTTTCTCAGGTTGGGAAGAGTTCTTC; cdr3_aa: CASSFSGWEEFF
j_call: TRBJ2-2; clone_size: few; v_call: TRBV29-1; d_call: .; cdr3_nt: TGCAGCGCTCAAGGGCAGCACACCGGGGAGCTGTTTTTT; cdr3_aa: CSAQGQHTGELFF
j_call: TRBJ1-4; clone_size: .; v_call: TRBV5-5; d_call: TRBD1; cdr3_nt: TGTGCCAGCGACAGGGGAGCAACTAATGAAAAACTGTTTTTT; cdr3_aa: CASDRGATNEKLFF
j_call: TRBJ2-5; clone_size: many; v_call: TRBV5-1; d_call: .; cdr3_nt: TGCGCCAGCAGCGAAACAGGAGTACAAGAGACCCAGTACTTC; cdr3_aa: CASSETGVQETQYF